The T cell receptor (beta chain) described here comes from a study of T cells in localized non-small cell lung cancer. V lost 4 bases and J lost 9; bases outside the gene matches: 10. CDR1 and CDR2 (germline): SGHRS, YFSETQ. The CDR3 is made up of 15 amino acids. Clones were sequenced by immunoSEQ multiplex PCR, and TCRdb holds only the in-frame ones, with some missing. The sample records tens of thousands of clones, 70% to 80% being singletons. This clone came up once. This sequence originates from a woman aged 35-75 years with stage II squamous cell lung carcinoma. The V call is TRBV5-1, the J call TRBJ1-6, with 7 bases identical to TRBD1. Material: PBMCs, obtained before any cancer treatment. The CDR3 protein is CASSTGEGAGSPLHF. The CDR3 nucleotides are TGCGCCAGCAGCACGGGGGAGGGGGCCGGTTCACCCCTCCACTTT.